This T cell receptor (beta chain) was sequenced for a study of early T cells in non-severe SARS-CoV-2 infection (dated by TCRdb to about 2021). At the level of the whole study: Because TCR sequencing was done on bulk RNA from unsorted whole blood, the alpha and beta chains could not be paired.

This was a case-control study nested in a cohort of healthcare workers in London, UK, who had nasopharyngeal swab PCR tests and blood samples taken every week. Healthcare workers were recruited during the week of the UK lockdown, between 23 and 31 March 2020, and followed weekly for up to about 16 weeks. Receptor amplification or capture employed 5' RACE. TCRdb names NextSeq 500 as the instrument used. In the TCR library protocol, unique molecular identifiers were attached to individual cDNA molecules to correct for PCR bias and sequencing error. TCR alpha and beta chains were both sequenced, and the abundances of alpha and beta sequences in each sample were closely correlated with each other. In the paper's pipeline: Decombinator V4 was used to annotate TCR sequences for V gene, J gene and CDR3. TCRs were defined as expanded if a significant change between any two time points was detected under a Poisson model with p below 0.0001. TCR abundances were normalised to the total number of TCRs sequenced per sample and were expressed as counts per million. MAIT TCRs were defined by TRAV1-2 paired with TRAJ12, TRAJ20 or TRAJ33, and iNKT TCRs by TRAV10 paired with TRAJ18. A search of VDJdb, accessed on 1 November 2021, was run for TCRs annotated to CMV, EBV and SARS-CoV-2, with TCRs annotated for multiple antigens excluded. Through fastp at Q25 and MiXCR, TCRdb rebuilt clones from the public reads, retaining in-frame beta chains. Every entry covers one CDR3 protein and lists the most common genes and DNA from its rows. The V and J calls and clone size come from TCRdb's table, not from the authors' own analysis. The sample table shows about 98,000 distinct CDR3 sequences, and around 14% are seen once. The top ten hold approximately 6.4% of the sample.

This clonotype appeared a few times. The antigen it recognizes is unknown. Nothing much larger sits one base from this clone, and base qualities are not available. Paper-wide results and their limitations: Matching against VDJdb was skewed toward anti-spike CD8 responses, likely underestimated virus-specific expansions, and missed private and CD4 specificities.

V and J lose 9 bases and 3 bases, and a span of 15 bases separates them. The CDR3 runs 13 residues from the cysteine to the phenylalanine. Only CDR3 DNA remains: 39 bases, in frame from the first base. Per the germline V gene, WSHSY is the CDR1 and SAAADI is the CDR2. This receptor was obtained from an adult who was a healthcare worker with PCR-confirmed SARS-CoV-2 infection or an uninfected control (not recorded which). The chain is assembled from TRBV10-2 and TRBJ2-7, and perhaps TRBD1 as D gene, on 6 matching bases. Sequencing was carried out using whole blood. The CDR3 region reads CASRVGDNYEQYF. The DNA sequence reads TGCGCCAGTAGAGTTGGGGACAACTACGAGCAGTACTTC.